Sequencing of this T cell receptor beta chain was carried out in a study of T-cell reconstitution after alpha-beta-depleted transplantation in children. The germline CDR1 and CDR2 sequences are DFQATT and SNEGSKA (reference sequence). CDR3 length equals 16 residues. Trimming removed 4 bases at V and 1 base at J, with 18 bases between. A TCRbeta library incorporating unique molecular identifiers was prepared. TCRdb passed the PCR reads through MiXCR, listing each CDR3 protein once. The data show more than 200,000 distinct CDR3 sequences, about a quarter seen once. Study conclusions and caveats: TCRbeta diversity was high at day 60 in some patients (a result of surviving recipient T cells and thymic progenitors). Newly produced T cells mostly accounted for T-cell counts and diversity one year post-transplant.

This clonotype was seen ten or more times. Antigen unknown. The V call is TRBV20-1, the J call TRBJ2-3, with D tentatively TRBD2 (6 bases). This receptor was obtained from a girl aged 2 to 9 with Fanconi anemia, due to receive a stem cell transplant. The sequences come from PBMCs, collected before TCRalphabeta/CD19-depleted stem cell transplant. In DNA, the CDR3 is TGCAGTGCTAACCCCAGTGGACTACAGCGCACAGATACGCAGTATTTT. Its translation is CSANPSGLQRTDTQYF.